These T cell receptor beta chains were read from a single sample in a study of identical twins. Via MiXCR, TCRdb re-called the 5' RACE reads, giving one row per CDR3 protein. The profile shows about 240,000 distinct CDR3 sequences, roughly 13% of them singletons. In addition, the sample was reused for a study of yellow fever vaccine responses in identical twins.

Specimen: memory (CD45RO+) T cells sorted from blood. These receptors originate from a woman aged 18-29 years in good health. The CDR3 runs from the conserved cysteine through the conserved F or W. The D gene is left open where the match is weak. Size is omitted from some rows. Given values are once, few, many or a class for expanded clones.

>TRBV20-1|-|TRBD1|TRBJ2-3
CSARDGTGGDTQYF
TGCAGTGCTAGAGACGGGACAGGGGGCGATACGCAGTATTTT
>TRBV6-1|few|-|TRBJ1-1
CASITGDPRRTEAFF
TGTGCCAGCATCACGGGGGACCCCCGACGGACTGAAGCTTTCTTT
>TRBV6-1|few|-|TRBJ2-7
CASSQTRTLYEQYF
TGTGCCAGCAGTCAAACTAGAACCCTCTACGAGCAGTACTTC
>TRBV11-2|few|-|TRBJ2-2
CASTTLSTGELFF
TGTGCCAGCACCACCCTTAGCACCGGGGAGCTGTTTTTT
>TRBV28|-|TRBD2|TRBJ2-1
CASSGTSGRVNEQFF
TGTGCCAGCAGCGGGACTAGCGGGAGGGTCAATGAGCAGTTCTTC
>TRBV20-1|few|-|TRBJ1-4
CSAINLRVNEKLFF
TGCAGTGCTATTAATCTCAGGGTCAATGAAAAACTGTTTTTT
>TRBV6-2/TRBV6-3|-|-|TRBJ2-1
CASSYLGVSYNEQFF
TGTGCCAGCAGTTACTTGGGGGTTTCCTACAATGAGCAGTTCTTC
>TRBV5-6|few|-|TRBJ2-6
CASSLAGTGANVLTF
TGTGCCAGCAGCTTGGCGGGGACTGGGGCCAACGTCCTGACTTTC
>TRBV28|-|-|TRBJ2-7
CASMDSSYEQYF
TGTGCCAGCATGGACAGCTCCTACGAGCAGTACTTC
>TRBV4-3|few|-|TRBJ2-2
CASSQVWGLNTGELFF
TGCGCCAGCAGCCAAGTATGGGGACTGAACACCGGGGAGCTGTTTTTT
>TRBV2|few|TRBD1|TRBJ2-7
CASRETGPVNEQYF
TGTGCCAGCAGGGAGACAGGGCCCGTAAACGAGCAGTACTTC
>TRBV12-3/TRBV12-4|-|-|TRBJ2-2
CASSLRVGTGELFF
TGTGCCAGCAGTCTCAGGGTGGGCACCGGGGAGCTGTTTTTT
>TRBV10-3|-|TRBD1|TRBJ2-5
CAIRAGTGEETQYF
TGTGCCATCAGAGCCGGGACAGGGGAAGAGACCCAGTACTTC
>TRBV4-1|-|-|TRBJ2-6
CASSSIADSGANVLTF
TGCGCCAGCAGCTCCATAGCCGACTCTGGGGCCAACGTCCTGACTTTC
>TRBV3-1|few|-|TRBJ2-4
CASSRGTKNIQYF
TGTGCCAGCAGTCGGGGAACCAAAAACATTCAGTACTTC
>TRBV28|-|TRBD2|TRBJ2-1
CASRDIAGGYNEQFF
TGTGCCAGCAGAGATATAGCGGGGGGATACAATGAGCAGTTCTTC
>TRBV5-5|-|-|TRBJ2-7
CASSLGVSSLEQYF
TGTGCCAGCAGCTTGGGTGTCTCCTCCCTCGAGCAGTACTTC
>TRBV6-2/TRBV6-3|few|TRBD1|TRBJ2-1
CASSMTGTRGEQFF
TGTGCCAGCAGTATGACAGGGACGAGAGGTGAGCAGTTCTTC
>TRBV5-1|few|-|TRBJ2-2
CASSPVTRPATGELFF
TGCGCCAGCAGCCCGGTAACTAGGCCGGCAACCGGGGAGCTGTTTTTT
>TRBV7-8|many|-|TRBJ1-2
CASSPQGIRNYGYTF
TGTGCCAGCAGCCCCCAGGGGATTAGGAACTATGGCTACACCTTC
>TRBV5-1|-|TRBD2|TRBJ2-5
CASSTQGTSGQETQYF
TGCGCCAGCAGCACCCAAGGGACTAGCGGGCAAGAGACCCAGTACTTC
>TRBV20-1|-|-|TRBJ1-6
CSATPPLDIVRVDSLNSPLHF
TGCAGTGCTACTCCCCCGCTGGACATCGTTAGGGTCGACAGTCTTAATTCACCCCTCCACTTT
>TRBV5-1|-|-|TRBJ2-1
CASSLGFGVDEQFF
TGCGCCAGCAGCTTGGGGTTCGGGGTGGATGAGCAGTTCTTC
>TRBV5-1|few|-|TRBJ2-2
CASSLAPLRGNTGELFF
TGCGCCAGCAGCTTGGCCCCTCTCAGGGGAAACACCGGGGAGCTGTTTTTT
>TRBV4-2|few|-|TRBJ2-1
CASSQEGGRRNEQFF
TGTGCCAGCAGCCAAGAAGGGGGGAGACGTAATGAGCAGTTCTTC
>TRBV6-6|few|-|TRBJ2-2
CASSYQTGGELFF
TGTGCCAGCAGTTACCAAACAGGGGGGGAGCTGTTTTTT
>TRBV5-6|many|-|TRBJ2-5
CASSLGRYRGLIQETQYF
TGTGCCAGCAGCTTGGGGCGTTACAGGGGACTTATTCAAGAGACCCAGTACTTC
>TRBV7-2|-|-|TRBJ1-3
CASSAQTGYSGNTIYF
TGTGCCAGCAGCGCTCAGACAGGCTACTCTGGAAACACCATATATTTT
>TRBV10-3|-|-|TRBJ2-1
CAISESTLEQFF
TGTGCCATCAGTGAGTCGACTCTCGAGCAGTTCTTC
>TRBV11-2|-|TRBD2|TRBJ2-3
CASSLGLAGGMSTDTQYF
TGTGCCAGCAGCTTAGGACTAGCGGGAGGCATGAGCACAGATACGCAGTATTTT
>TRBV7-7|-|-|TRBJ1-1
CASSLSRNTEAFF
TGTGCTAGCAGCTTGAGTAGGAACACTGAAGCTTTCTTT
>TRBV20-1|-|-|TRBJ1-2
CITYSSGSYGYTF
TGCATTACCTACTCCTCGGGGTCCTATGGCTACACCTTC
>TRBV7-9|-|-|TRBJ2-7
CASSSEPYF
TGTGCCAGCAGCTCTGAACCGTACTTC
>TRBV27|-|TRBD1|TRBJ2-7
CASSPWTGYEQYF
TGTGCCAGCAGTCCGTGGACAGGGTACGAGCAGTACTTC
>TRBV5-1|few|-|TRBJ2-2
CASAPGTQATNTGELFF
TGCGCCAGCGCCCCCGGAACCCAGGCCACAAACACCGGGGAGCTGTTTTTT
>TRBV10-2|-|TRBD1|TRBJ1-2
CASSENLDRGGYTF
TGCGCCAGCAGTGAGAACCTTGACAGGGGTGGCTACACCTTC
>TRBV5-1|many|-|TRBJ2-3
CASSLGGTDTQYF
TGCGCCAGCAGCTTGGGCGGGACAGATACGCAGTATTTT
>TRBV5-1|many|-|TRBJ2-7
CASKATGSSYEQYF
TGCGCCAGCAAAGCAACGGGTAGCTCCTACGAGCAGTACTTC
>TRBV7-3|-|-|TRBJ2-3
CASSLSSSSDTQYF
TGTGCCAGCAGCTTGTCCAGCAGTTCAGACACGCAGTATTTT
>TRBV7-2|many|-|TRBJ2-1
CASSLAAGAEEPYNEQFF
TGTGCCAGCAGCTTAGCGGCCGGGGCTGAAGAGCCCTACAATGAGCAGTTCTTC
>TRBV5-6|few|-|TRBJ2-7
CASSLRDTTTYF
TGTGCCAGCAGCCTCAGGGACACTACAACATACTTC
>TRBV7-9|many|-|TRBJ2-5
CASSLNQETQYF
TGTGCTAGCAGCTTAAACCAAGAGACCCAGTACTTC
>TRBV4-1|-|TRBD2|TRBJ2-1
CASSRGAGAVEQFF
TGCGCCAGCAGCCGAGGAGCGGGAGCAGTTGAGCAGTTCTTC
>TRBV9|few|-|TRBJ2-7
CASSVGPSGEQYF
TGTGCCAGCAGCGTAGGCCCGTCGGGGGAGCAGTACTTC
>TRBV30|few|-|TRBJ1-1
CAWSVRGSGFTEAFF
TGTGCCTGGAGTGTTCGGGGGAGCGGGTTCACTGAAGCTTTCTTT
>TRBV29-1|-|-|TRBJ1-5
CSVALGGAQPQHF
TGCAGCGTGGCCCTCGGGGGAGCTCAGCCCCAGCATTTT
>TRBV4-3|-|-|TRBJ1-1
CASSQERDLGVLTEAFF
TGCGCCAGCAGCCAAGAAAGGGACTTAGGGGTTTTGACTGAAGCTTTCTTT
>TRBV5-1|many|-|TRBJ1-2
CASSLASGYDGYTF
TGCGCCAGCAGCTTGGCCTCAGGGTACGATGGCTACACCTTC
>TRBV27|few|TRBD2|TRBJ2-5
CASSLGPRRAGRYQETQYF
TGTGCCAGCAGTTTAGGTCCCAGGAGAGCGGGAAGGTACCAAGAGACCCAGTACTTC
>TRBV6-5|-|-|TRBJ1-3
CASSYSDSRNTIYF
TGTGCCAGCAGTTACTCGGACAGCAGAAACACCATATATTTT
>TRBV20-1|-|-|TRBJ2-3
CSASGPSTDTQYF
TGCAGTGCTAGTGGACCATCCACAGATACGCAGTATTTT
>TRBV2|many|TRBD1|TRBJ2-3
CASRGQTIRTDTQYF
TGTGCCAGCAGGGGACAGACAATACGCACAGATACGCAGTATTTT